One and the same sample provided the 9 T cell receptor beta chains below, sequenced in a study of human T cells and chemical hapten exposure. Unfractionated whole blood was the source from which total RNA was extracted. One entry per CDR3 protein results from TCRdb running MiXCR on the 5' RACE reads. The sample holds more than 140,000 distinct CDR3 sequences, about 4.3% seen once. All receptors come from a female donor in good health.

This clonotype was counted ten times or more. This sequence joins TRBV4-2 and TRBJ2-3; 7 bases are a match to TRBD2. CDR1 LGHNA and CDR2 YNFKEQ come from the germline V gene. V shed 0 bases and J 0 bases; nucleotides not matched to a gene: 3. The CDR3 length is 16 residues. CDR3 nucleotides: TGTGCCAGCAGCCAAGAGCCTAGCGGAAGCACAGATACGCAGTATTTT. Translated: CASSQEPSGSTDTQYF.

This clonotype was detected ten times or more. The chain links TRBV5-1 to TRBJ1-5, with 7 bases aligning to TRBD1. V lost 5 bases and J lost 5; bases outside the gene matches: 7. Germline-derived CDR1 and CDR2 are SGHRS and YFSETQ. The CDR3 totals 14 residues. The CDR3 reads CASRQGLEDQPQHF. The DNA for the CDR3 is TGCGCCAGCAGACAGGGGCTTGAAGATCAGCCCCAGCATTTT.

This clonotype has only a few counts. The chain has TRBV7-3 and TRBJ2-1; 8 positions agree with TRBD2. The CDR3 spans 16 residues. The germline V gene encodes CDR1 SGHTA and CDR2 FQGTGA. Unmatched junction bases numbered 12, after V lost 5 bases and J lost 6 bases. CDR3 amino acids: CASSVSGAVETNEQFF. CDR3 DNA: TGTGCCAGCAGCGTTAGCGGGGCGGTCGAAACCAATGAGCAGTTCTTC.

This clonotype has ten or more counts. This chain connects TRBV12-3 or TRBV12-4 to TRBJ1-2; 9 bases align to TRBD1. The CDR3 loop spans 17 amino acids. With V trimmed by 3 bases and J by 2 bases, 10 bases remained unmatched. CDR3 DNA: TGTGCCAGCAGTTTTCCTCTGGGGGGGACAGGGAACTATGGCTACACCTTC. Protein product: CASSFPLGGTGNYGYTF.

This clonotype was counted only a few times. The genes are TRBV7-9 and TRBJ2-1; D is uncertain. Germline V CDR1 and CDR2: SEHNR, FQNEAQ (reference sequence). The length of the CDR3 is 13 residues. V was pared by 4 bases and J by 10 bases, with 14 bases between. CDR3 nucleotides: TGTGCCAGCAGCTCCGGGTGGGGTGGCGAGCAGTTCTTC. Residues: CASSSGWGGEQFF.

The CDR3 region is CATSEEGAGYNEQFF. CDR3 DNA: TGTGCCACCAGTGAAGAGGGGGCTGGGTACAATGAGCAGTTCTTC. The genes are TRBV24-1 and TRBJ2-1, with 7 bases matching TRBD1. After removal of 4 bases from V and 4 bases from J, the junction contained 6 bases not matched to a gene. Germline loops: CDR1 KGHDR, CDR2 SFDVKD. This CDR3 region has 15 residues.

With regard to this clonotype: A much larger clone differs by one base, so this may be a read error. The V gene is TRBV7-8, the J gene TRBJ2-3; the D gene is possibly TRBD1 (5 bases). CDR1 is SGHVS, CDR2 FQNEAQ, per germline. The CDR3 contains 15 residues. The CDR3 loop is CASSLPTTATDTQNF. The CDR3 bases are TGTGCCAGCAGCTTACCCACGACAGCCACAGATACGCAGAATTTT.

This clonotype was seen many times. The chain carries TRBV6-5 and TRBJ1-6; the D is unclear. Germline lookup yields CDR1 MNHEY and CDR2 SVGAGI. The CDR3 is 15 amino acids. Trimming stripped 6 bases from V and 0 bases from J, with 9 bases between. The CDR3 reads CASRLGGSYNSPLHF. Here the CDR3 DNA reads TGTGCCAGCAGACTGGGCGGCTCCTATAATTCACCCCTCCACTTT.

This clonotype was seen many times. This chain uses TRBV24-1 with TRBJ1-5; D gene ambiguous. This CDR3 is built from 14 residues. The germline V and J ends were trimmed by 7 bases and 0 bases, with 9 bases remaining between them. From germline, CDR1 is KGHDR and CDR2 SFDVKD. The CDR3 reads CATSEEASNQPQHF. For the CDR3, the DNA is TGTGCCACCAGCGAGGAAGCTAGCAATCAGCCCCAGCATTTT.